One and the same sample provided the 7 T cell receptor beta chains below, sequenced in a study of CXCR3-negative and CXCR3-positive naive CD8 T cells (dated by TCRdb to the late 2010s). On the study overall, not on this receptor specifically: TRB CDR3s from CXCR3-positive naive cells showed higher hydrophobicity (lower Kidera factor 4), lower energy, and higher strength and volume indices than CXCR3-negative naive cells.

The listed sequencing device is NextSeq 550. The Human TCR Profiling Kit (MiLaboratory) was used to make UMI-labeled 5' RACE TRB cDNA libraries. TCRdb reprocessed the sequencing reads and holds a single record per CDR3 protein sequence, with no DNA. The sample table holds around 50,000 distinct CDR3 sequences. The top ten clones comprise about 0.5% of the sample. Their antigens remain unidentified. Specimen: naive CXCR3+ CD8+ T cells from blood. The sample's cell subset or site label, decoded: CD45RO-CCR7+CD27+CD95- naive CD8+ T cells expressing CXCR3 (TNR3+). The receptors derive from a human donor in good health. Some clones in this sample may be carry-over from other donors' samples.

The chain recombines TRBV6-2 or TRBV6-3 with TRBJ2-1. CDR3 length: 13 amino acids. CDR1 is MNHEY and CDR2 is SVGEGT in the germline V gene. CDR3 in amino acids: CASSSHVLNEQFF.

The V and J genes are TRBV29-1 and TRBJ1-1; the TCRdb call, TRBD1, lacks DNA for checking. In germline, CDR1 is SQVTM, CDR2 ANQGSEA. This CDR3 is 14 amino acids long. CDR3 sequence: CSGKDGTGGTEAFF.

The chain's CDR3 is CASSSGWTGDLNTEAFF. The chain joins TRBV7-9 to TRBJ1-1; TCRdb gives TRBD1 as the D gene, but with no DNA this cannot be confirmed. This CDR3 has 17 amino acids. The V gene's germline CDR1 is SEHNR and CDR2 FQNEAQ (reference sequence).

CDR3 loop: CASSLDSSNTEAFF. The V and J genes are TRBV7-3 and TRBJ1-1; TCRdb designates TRBD1, a call that cannot be tested without DNA. This CDR3 region has 14 residues. The germline gives CDR1 SGHTA, CDR2 FQGTGA.

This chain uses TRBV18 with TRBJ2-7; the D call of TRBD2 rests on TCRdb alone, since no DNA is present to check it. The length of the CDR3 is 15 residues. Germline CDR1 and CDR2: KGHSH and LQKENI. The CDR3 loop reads CASSPASSGPYEQYF.

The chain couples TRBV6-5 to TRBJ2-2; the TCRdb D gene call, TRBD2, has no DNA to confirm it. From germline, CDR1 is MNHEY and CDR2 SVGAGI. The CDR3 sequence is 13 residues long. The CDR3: CASSYVVGGELFF.

CDR3 in amino acids: CASSLSTGDYEQYF. The rearrangement joins TRBV7-2 to TRBJ2-7; with no DNA, the TCRdb D assignment of TRBD1 cannot be verified. Germline V gives CDR1 SGHTA, CDR2 FQGNSA. The CDR3 is 14 residues long.